The clone carrying this T cell receptor beta chain was counted a few times. The CDR3 consists of 15 residues. Germline V lookup: CDR1 SGHTA, CDR2 FQGNSA. V lost 1 base, J lost 3 bases, and 11 bases lay in between. Each CDR3 protein gets one entry after TCRdb re-called the RT-PCR reads with MiXCR. The table has approximately 720,000 distinct CDR3 sequences, about 14% seen once. The chain has TRBV7-2 and TRBJ2-3; D ambiguous. This TCR was recovered from a female donor in good health, serving as a healthy control. The source material was memory CD4+ T cells from blood. The CDR3 DNA follows: TGTGCCAGCAGCTTAGAGGGTTGGGATACAGATACGCAGTATTTT. This encodes CASSLEGWDTDTQYF. Full variable domain (outside the CDR3, taken from reference TRBV7-2 and TRBJ2-3): GAGVSQSPSNKVTEKGKDVELRCDPISGHTALYWYRQSLGQGLEFLIYFQGNSAPDKSGLPSDRFSAERTGGSVSTLTIQRTQQEDSAVYLCASSLEGWDTDTQYFGPGTRLTVL.